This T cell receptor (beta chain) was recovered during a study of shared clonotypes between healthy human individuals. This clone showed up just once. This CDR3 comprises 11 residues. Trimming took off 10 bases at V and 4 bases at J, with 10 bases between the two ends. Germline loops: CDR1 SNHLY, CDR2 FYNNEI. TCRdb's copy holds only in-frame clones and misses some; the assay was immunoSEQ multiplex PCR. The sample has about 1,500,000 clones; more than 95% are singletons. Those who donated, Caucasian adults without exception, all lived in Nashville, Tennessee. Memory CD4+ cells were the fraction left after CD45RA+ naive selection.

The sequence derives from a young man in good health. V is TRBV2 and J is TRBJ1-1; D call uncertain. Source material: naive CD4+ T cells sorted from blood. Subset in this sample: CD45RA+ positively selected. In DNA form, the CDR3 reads TGTGCCACCGTAGCCTTCACTGAAGCTTTCTTT. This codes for CATVAFTEAFF.